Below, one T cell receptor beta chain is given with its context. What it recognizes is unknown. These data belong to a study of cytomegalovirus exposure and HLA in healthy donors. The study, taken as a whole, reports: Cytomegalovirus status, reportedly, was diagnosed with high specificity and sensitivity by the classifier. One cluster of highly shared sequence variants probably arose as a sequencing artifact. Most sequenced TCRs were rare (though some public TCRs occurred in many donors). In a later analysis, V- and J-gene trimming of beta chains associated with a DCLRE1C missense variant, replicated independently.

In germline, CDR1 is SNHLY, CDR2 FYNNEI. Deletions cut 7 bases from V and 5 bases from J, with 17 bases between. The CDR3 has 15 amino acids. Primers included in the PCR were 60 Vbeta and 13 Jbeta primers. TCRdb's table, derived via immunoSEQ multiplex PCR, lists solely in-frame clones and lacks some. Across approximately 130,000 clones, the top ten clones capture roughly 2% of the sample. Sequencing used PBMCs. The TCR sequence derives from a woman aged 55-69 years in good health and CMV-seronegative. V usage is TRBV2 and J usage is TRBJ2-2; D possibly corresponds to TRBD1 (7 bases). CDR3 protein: CASKVEGAGTGELFF. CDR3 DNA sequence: TGTGCCAGCAAGGTGGAGGGGGCAGGGACCGGGGAGCTGTTTTTT.